The next 19 T cell receptor beta chains were all read from a single sample in a study of blood T cell repertoires in COVID-19. Repertoires were generated with immunoSEQ multiplex PCR, while TCRdb's copy carries only in-frame clones and drops some. This sample yields approximately 500,000 clones, of which less than 90% are seen a single time; less than 9.5% belongs to the top ten. The specimen was peripheral blood. The receptor source for this set is a woman aged 45-65 years with COVID-19, enrolled during active disease.

The sample holds one count of this clone. This chain uses TRBV11-1 with TRBJ1-1; D is unclear. There are 14 residues in the CDR3. The V and J ends lost 10 bases and 0 bases respectively, with 15 bases between them. CDR1 and CDR2 (germline): SGHAT, FQDESV (reference sequence). The CDR3 sequence: CATDRGIVNTEAFF. DNA for the CDR3: TGTGCCACCGATCGGGGAATAGTGAACACTGAAGCTTTCTTT.

The chain combines TRBV6-5 with TRBJ1-3, with 7 bases aligning to TRBD1. This CDR3 comprises 14 residues. Per the germline V gene, CDR1 is MNHEY and CDR2 is SVGAGI. The V and J ends lost 6 bases and 6 bases, in that order; junction bases with no gene match: 8. CDR3 protein: CASRRDSSLNTIYF. CDR3 sequence (DNA): TGTGCCAGCAGGCGGGACAGTTCGTTAAACACCATATATTTT.

The chain couples TRBV19 to TRBJ1-1; possible D gene TRBD1, 6 bases. The CDR3 extends over 12 amino acids. The germline V and J ends were trimmed by 6 bases and 4 bases, with 9 bases remaining between them. Germline CDR1 and CDR2: LNHDA and SQIVND (reference sequence). This chain's CDR3 is CASRQGSTEAFF. CDR3 bases: TGTGCCAGTAGACAGGGCTCCACTGAAGCTTTCTTT. The entire variable domain, with the rest obtained from reference TRBV19 and TRBJ1-1, is as follows: DGGITQSPKYLFRKEGQNVTLSCEQNLNHDAMYWYRQDPGQGLRLIYYSQIVNDFQKGDIAEGYSVSREKKESFPLTVTSAQKNPTAFYLCASRQGSTEAFFGQGTRLTVV.

CDR3 amino acids: CASNLSPNRGLVSYTF. CDR3 in DNA: TGTGCCAGCAACCTATCTCCGAACAGGGGGCTAGTGAGCTACACCTTC. This sequence joins TRBV7-6 and TRBJ1-2; the match to TRBD1 covers 9 bases. The germline CDR1 and CDR2 sequences are SGHVS and FNYEAQ. The length of the CDR3 is 16 residues. Trimming removed 7 bases from V and 9 bases from J; junction bases left unmatched: 18.

The chain uses TRBV6-5 and TRBJ1-5, with TRBD1 identical over 7 bases. Germline values: CDR1 MNHEY, CDR2 SVGAGI. The CDR3 spans 14 residues. Trimming at V came to 10 bases and at J to 4 bases, leaving 10 bases not matched to a gene. The DNA for the CDR3 is TGTGCCACCATAGACGACAGGGTAAATCAGCCCCAGCATTTT. Translated, it gives CATIDDRVNQPQHF.

The J gene is TRBJ2-7, the V gene TRBV5-1; 9 bases agree with TRBD1. The V segment lost 3 bases and the J segment 5 bases; nucleotides outside the gene matches: 15. Germline values: CDR1 SGHRS, CDR2 YFSETQ. The CDR3 sequence is 17 residues long. The CDR3 nucleotides read TGCGCCAGCAGCTCCCGCCCGCCGGGACAGGGCCCTCACGAGCAGTACTTC. This translates into CASSSRPPGQGPHEQYF.

The CDR3 reads CASSPGRAQGNYGYTF. The CDR3 DNA reads as TGTGCCAGTAGTCCAGGGAGAGCACAGGGGAACTATGGCTACACCTTC. The chain joins TRBV19 to TRBJ1-2; 7 positions agree with TRBD1. Germline V CDR1 and CDR2: LNHDA, SQIVND (reference sequence). Trimming at V came to 5 bases and at J to 2 bases, leaving 11 bases not matched to a gene. The CDR3 runs 16 residues.

This chain joins TRBV7-6 and TRBJ2-3; D is possibly TRBD2 (7 bases). This CDR3 spans 16 amino acids. Germline CDR1 reads SGHVS; CDR2 reads FNYEAQ. V was cut by 2 bases and J by 1 base, with 13 bases left in between. CDR3 coding DNA: TGTGCCAGCAGCTTAACGGGGGGCGTGGGCACAGATACGCAGTATTTT. Translating gives CASSLTGGVGTDTQYF.

The chain links TRBV13 to TRBJ1-2; TRBD1 might be the D (5 bases). Germline CDR1 PRHDT, CDR2 FYEKMQ (reference sequence). The V and J ends lost 2 bases and 7 bases respectively, with 14 bases between them. This CDR3 contains 14 residues. This CDR3 is CASSLQGVARGYTF. The CDR3 nucleotides read TGTGCCAGCAGCTTACAAGGGGTGGCCCGTGGCTACACCTTC.

The chain links TRBV4-1 to TRBJ1-4; D is possibly TRBD1 (6 bases). CDR1 and CDR2 (germline): MGHRA, YSYEKL. This CDR3 region has 15 residues. The V end lost 1 base, the J end lost 7 bases, and 13 bases lay between the germline ends. The CDR3 region is CASSQGGGNSEKLFF. The CDR3 region has the DNA TGCGCCAGCAGCCAAGGAGGGGGTAATAGTGAAAAACTGTTTTTT.

This chain uses TRBV19 with TRBJ2-5, with D unclear. V dropped 1 base and J dropped 5 bases, with 11 bases sitting between them. The CDR3 spans 14 residues. Per germline, CDR1 LNHDA and CDR2 SQIVND (reference sequence). The CDR3 loop is CASSIVGASETQYF. In nucleotides, the CDR3 is TGTGCCAGTAGTATAGTGGGCGCCTCCGAGACCCAGTACTTC.

This clone showed up just once. The chain carries TRBV28 and TRBJ1-4; 8 bases agree with TRBD1. The CDR3 runs to 17 residues. V lost 6 bases and J lost 2; bases outside the gene matches: 11. CDR1 MDHEN and CDR2 SYDVKM come from the germline V gene. For the CDR3, the DNA is TGTGCCAGCAGGGCCGTTACAGGGGGAAGGACTAATGAAAAACTGTTTTTT. Its protein is CASRAVTGGRTNEKLFF.

The chain links TRBV10-3 to TRBJ1-4, with D maybe TRBD1 (5 bases). Between the trimmed V and J ends, which lost 6 bases and 0 bases, there was a span of 14 bases. The CDR3 has 16 residues. Germline V CDR1 and CDR2: ENHRY, SYGVKD. Written as DNA, the CDR3 is TGTGCCATCAGCGGGGGTCAGACTGCAACTAATGAAAAACTGTTTTTT. This gives the protein CAISGGQTATNEKLFF.

On this clone: A read error may account for a junction end that differs from germline. This sequence joins TRBV6-5 and TRBJ1-1; weak D call: TRBD1 (6 bases). The CDR3 runs 13 residues. Germline-derived CDR1 and CDR2 are MNHEY and SVGAGI. The CDR3 nucleotides read TGTGCCAGCATTTACAGGGAGGCGAGTGAAGCTTTCTTT. Its translation is CASIYREASEAFF.

This clone has only a few counts. The V call is TRBV28, the J call TRBJ2-5; D call uncertain. The length of the CDR3 is 14 residues. The ends were cut back, 3 bases at V and 4 bases at J, with 12 bases in the middle. The V gene's germline CDR1 is MDHEN and CDR2 SYDVKM. The CDR3 protein is CASSLATTPETQYF. The CDR3 nucleotides read TGTGCCAGCAGTTTGGCCACTACCCCAGAGACCCAGTACTTC.

The rearrangement uses TRBV12-5 and TRBJ1-1; TRBD1 might be the D (5 bases). The CDR3 sequence is 11 residues long. From germline, CDR1 is LGHNT and CDR2 FRNRAP. V was shortened by 4 bases and J by 8 bases, with 8 bases between the two germline ends. In DNA, the CDR3 is TGTGCTAGTGGTTCGTGGGGCGAAGCTTTCTTT. Protein sequence: CASGSWGEAFF.

The chain links TRBV11-2 to TRBJ2-1, with 7 positions matching TRBD1. With V trimmed by 7 bases and J by 8 bases, 8 bases remained unmatched. CDR3 length equals 13 residues. Germline V gene data show CDR1 as SGHAT and CDR2 as FQNNGV. The CDR3 DNA sequence: TGTGCCAGCACGTGGACAGGCGAGCATGAGCAGTTCTTC. This encodes CASTWTGEHEQFF.

This clone was seen a handful of times. The chain is built from TRBV25-1 and TRBJ1-6, with 9 positions matching TRBD1. This CDR3 contains 15 residues. Germline assignment: CDR1 MGHDK and CDR2 SYGVNS. Unmatched junction bases numbered 4, after V lost 3 bases and J lost 7 bases. CDR3 coding DNA: TGTGCCAGCAGTGACCCCGGGACAGGGAATTCACCCCTCCACTTT. Its protein product is CASSDPGTGNSPLHF.

This chain uses TRBV11-2 with TRBJ1-2, with TRBD1 matching over 8 bases. Germline CDR1 reads SGHAT; CDR2 reads FQNNGV. Losses at the gene ends were 4 bases for V and 8 bases for J; bases not matched to a gene: 6. CDR3 length equals 13 residues. The CDR3 loop reads CASSSQGARGYTF. CDR3 coding DNA: TGTGCCAGCAGCTCCCAGGGGGCGAGAGGCTACACCTTC.